The rows below give T cell receptor beta chains drawn from one sample of a study of OX40 agonist ivuxolimab in advanced cancers. Assay used: immunoSEQ multiplex PCR; TCRdb lists only in-frame clones, some missing. Here the sample spans under 85,000 clones, more than 70% being singletons. The sample in question was CD4+ or CD8+ T cells sorted from blood, obtained in a trial of the OX40 agonist ivuxolimab. These receptors were obtained from an adult with an advanced solid tumor such as melanoma, head and neck, liver or kidney cancer. CDR3s include the opening cysteine and the closing phenylalanine or tryptophan. Each record gives: J gene, V gene, CDR3 protein.

TRBJ2-1 | TRBV12-5 | CASGLVRSTPGGIYNEQFF
TRBJ1-4 | TRBV28 | CASRRDRGQDEKLFF
NA | TRBV11-1 | CASSSPGQGADEQYF
TRBJ1-5 | TRBV19 | CASHSGTASNQPQHF
TRBJ1-2 | TRBV5-8 | CASSLHSSGHRGLNYGYTF
TRBJ2-5 | TRBV5-1 | CASSFFLVTEETQYF
TRBJ2-4 | TRBV5-1 | CASSLGDGSPKNIQYF
TRBJ2-5 | TRBV5-4 | CASSLDSKETQYF
TRBJ2-5 | TRBV4-2 | CASSQDPLAGQETQYF
TRBJ1-5 | TRBV4-1 | CASSQDGREYQPQHF
TRBJ2-7 | TRBV30 | CAWTHGDREIYEQYF
TRBJ2-5 | TRBV5-1 | CASSRLGSWETQYF
NA | TRBV7-9 | CASSLGAYEQYF
TRBJ1-3 | TRBV7-9 | CASSLVSGTIGNTIYF
TRBJ2-1 | TRBV18 | CASSPPSLHEQFF
TRBJ2-7 | TRBV7-2 | CASSFRLAGEQYF
TRBJ2-7 | TRBV28 | CASSELKGADFGEQYF